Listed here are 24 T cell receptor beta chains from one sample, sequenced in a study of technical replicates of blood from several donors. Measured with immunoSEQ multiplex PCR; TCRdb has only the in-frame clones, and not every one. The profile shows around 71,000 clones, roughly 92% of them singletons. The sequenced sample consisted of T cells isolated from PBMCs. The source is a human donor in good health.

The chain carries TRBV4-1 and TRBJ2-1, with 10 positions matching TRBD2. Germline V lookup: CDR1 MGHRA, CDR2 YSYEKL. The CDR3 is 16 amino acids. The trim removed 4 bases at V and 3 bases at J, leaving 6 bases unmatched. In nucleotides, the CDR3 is TGCGCCAGCAGCCGCGGACTAGCGGACCTCTACAATGAGCAGTTCTTC. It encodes CASSRGLADLYNEQFF.

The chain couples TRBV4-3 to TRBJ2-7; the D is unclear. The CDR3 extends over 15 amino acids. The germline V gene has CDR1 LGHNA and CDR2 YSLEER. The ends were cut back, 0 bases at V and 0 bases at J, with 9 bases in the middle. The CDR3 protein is CASSQDHPGSYEQYF. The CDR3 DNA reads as TGCGCCAGCAGCCAAGATCACCCCGGCTCCTACGAGCAGTACTTC.

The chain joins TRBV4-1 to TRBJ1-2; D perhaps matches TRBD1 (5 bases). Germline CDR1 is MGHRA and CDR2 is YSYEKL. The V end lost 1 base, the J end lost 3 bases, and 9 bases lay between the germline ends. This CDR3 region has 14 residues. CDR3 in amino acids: CASSQAQGDYGYTF. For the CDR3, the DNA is TGCGCCAGCAGCCAAGCGCAGGGCGACTATGGCTACACCTTC.

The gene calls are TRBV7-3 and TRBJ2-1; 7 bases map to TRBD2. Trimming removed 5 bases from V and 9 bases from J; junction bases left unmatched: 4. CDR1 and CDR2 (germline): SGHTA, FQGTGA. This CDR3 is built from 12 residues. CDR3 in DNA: TGTGCCAGCAGCGCCAGGGAGGGTGAGCAGTTCTTC. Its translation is CASSAREGEQFF.

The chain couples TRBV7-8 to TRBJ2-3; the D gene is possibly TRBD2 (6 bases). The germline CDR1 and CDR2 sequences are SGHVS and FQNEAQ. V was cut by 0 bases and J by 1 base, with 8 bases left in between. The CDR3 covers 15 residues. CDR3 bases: TGTGCCAGCAGCTTAGCTCCGGGAGGCACAGATACGCAGTATTTT. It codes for CASSLAPGGTDTQYF. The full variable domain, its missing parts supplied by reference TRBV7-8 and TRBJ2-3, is GAGVSQSPRYKVAKRGQDVALRCDPISGHVSLFWYQQALGQGPEFLTYFQNEAQLDKSGLPSDRFFAERPEGSVSTLKIQRTQQEDSAVYLCASSLAPGGTDTQYFGPGTRLTVL.

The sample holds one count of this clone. The CDR3 here is CASLISSTDTQYF. Here the CDR3 DNA reads TGTGCCAGCCTAATTTCCAGCACAGATACGCAGTATTTT. The gene calls are TRBV28 and TRBJ2-3; D remains ambiguous. Trimming pared 8 bases from V and 0 bases from J, leaving 9 bases between. The CDR3 loop spans 13 amino acids. Germline V gives CDR1 MDHEN, CDR2 SYDVKM.

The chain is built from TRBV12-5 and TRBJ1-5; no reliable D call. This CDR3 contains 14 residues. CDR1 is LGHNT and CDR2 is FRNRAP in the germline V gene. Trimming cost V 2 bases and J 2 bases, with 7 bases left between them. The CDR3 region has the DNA TGTGCTAGTGGTTTGAGGCGGTGCAATCAGCCCCAGCATTTT. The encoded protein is CASGLRRCNQPQHF.

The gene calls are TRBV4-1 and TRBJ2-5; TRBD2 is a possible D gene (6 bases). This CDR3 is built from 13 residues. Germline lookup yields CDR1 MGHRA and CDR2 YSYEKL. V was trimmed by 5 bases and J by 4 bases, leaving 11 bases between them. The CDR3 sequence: CASSTTSRETQYF. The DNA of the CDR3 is TGCGCCAGCAGCACGACTAGTCGAGAGACCCAGTACTTC.

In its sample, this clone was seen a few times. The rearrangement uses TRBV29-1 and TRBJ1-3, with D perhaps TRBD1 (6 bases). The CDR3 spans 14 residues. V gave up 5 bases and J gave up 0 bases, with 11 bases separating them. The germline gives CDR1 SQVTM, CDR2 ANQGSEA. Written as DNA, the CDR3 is TGCAGCGTTTGGCAAGGGGGCTCTGGAAACACCATATATTTT. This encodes CSVWQGGSGNTIYF.

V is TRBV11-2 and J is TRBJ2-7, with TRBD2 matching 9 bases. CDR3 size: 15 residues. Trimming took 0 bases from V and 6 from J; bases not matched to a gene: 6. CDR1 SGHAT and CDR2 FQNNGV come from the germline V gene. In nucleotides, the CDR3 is TGTGCCAGCAGCTTAGAAGGTAGCGGGAGTTCCGAGCAGTACTTC. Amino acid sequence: CASSLEGSGSSEQYF.

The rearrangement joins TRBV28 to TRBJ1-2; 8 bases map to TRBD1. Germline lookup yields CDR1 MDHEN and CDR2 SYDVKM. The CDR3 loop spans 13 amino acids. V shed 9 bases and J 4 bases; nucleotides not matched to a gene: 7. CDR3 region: CASRQGRFYGYTF. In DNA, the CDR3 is TGTGCCAGTCGACAGGGGCGGTTCTATGGCTACACCTTC.

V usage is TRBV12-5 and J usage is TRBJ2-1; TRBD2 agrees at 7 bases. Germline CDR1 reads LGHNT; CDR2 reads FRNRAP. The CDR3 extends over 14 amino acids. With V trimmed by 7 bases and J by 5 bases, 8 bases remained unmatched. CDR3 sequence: CASVEPGLHNEQFF. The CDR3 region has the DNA TGTGCTAGTGTTGAGCCGGGACTACACAATGAGCAGTTCTTC.

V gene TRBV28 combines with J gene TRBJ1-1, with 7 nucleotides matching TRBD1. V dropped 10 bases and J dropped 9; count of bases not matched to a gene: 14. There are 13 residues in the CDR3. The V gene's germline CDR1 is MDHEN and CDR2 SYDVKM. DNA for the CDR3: TGTGCCATTCACCCGAGACAAGGGGGCAAAGCTTTCTTT. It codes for CAIHPRQGGKAFF.

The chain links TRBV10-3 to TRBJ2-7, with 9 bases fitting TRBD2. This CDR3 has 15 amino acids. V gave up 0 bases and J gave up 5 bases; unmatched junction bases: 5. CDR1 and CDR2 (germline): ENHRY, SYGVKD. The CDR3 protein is CAISESFSGSNEQYF. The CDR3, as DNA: TGTGCCATCAGTGAGTCGTTTAGCGGGAGTAACGAGCAGTACTTC.

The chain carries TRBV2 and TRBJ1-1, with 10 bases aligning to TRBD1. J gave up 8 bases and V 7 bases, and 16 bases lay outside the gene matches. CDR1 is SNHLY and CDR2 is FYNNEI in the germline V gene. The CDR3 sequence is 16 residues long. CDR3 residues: CASIPGQGIAGLEAFF. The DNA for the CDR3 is TGTGCCAGCATCCCGGGACAGGGGATAGCCGGGTTAGAAGCTTTCTTT.

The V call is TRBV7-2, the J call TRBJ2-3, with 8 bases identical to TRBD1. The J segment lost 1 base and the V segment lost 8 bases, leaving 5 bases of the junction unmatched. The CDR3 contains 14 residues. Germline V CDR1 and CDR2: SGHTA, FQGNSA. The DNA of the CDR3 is TGTGCCAGCTGGACAGGGAGCCGCACAGATACGCAGTATTTT. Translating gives CASWTGSRTDTQYF.

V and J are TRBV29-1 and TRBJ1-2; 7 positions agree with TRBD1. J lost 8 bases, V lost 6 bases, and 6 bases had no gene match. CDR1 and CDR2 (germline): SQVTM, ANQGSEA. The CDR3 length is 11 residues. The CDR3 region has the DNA TGCAGCGTCGGTACAGGGGCCGGCTACACCTTC. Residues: CSVGTGAGYTF.

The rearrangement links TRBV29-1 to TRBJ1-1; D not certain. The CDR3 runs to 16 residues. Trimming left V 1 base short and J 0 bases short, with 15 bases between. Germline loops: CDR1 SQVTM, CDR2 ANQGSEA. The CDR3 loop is CSVEVKSEGLNTEAFF. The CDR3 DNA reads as TGCAGCGTTGAAGTGAAATCGGAGGGCTTGAACACTGAAGCTTTCTTT.

The CDR3 DNA is TGTGCTAGTGGTTTCTTGAACACTGAAGCTTTCTTT. It codes for CASGFLNTEAFF. The chain is built from TRBV12-5 and TRBJ1-1; D is unclear. Germline V gene lookup returns CDR1 LGHNT and CDR2 FRNRAP. This CDR3 has 12 residues. V lost 3 bases and J 0 bases, leaving 2 bases between the germline ends.

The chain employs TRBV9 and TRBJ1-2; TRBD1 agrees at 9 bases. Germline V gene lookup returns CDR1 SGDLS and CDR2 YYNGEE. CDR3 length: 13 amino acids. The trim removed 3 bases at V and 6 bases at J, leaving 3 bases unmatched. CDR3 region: CASSARQGDGYTF. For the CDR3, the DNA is TGTGCCAGCAGCGCTAGACAGGGGGATGGCTACACCTTC.

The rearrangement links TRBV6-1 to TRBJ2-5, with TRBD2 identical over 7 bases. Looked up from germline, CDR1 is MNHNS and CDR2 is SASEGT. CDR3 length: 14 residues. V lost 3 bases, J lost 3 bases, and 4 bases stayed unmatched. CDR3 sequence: CASSEGGEEETQYF. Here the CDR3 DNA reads TGTGCCAGCAGTGAGGGGGGGGAAGAAGAGACCCAGTACTTC.

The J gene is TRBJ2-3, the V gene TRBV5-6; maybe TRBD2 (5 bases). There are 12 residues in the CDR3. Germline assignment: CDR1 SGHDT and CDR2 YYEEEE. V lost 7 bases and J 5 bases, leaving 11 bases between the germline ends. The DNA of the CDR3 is TGTGCCAGCTCGACTGGAGGAGATACGCAGTATTTT. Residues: CASSTGGDTQYF. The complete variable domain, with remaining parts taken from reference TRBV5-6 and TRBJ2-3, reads DAGVTQSPTHLIKTRGQQVTLRCSPKSGHDTVSWYQQALGQGPQFIFQYYEEEERQRGNFPDRFSGHQFPNYSSELNVNALLLGDSALYLCASSTGGDTQYFGPGTRLTVL.

CDR3 sequence: CASSLGENSYNEQFF. CDR3 sequence (DNA): TGTGCCAGCAGCCTAGGCGAAAACTCCTACAATGAGCAGTTCTTC. The chain carries TRBV11-3 and TRBJ2-1; D is undetermined. CDR1 is SGHNT, CDR2 YENEEA, per germline. The V and J ends lost 5 bases and 0 bases respectively, with 11 bases between them. CDR3 size: 15 residues. The whole variable domain, remainder taken from reference TRBV11-3 and TRBJ2-1, is EAGVVQSPRYKIIEKKQPVAFWCNPISGHNTLYWYLQNLGQGPELLIRYENEEAVDDSQLPKDRFSAERLKGVDSTLKIQPAELGDSAVYLCASSLGENSYNEQFFGPGTRLTVL.

CDR3 loop: CASSPYTTGAYYGYTF. CDR3 nucleotides: TGCGCCAGCAGCCCGTATACTACAGGGGCGTACTATGGCTACACCTTC. This chain links TRBV4-1 with TRBJ1-2, with 7 positions matching TRBD1. Unmatched junction bases numbered 11, after V lost 4 bases and J lost 3 bases. The CDR3 runs to 16 residues. Per germline, CDR1 MGHRA and CDR2 YSYEKL.